This T cell receptor (beta chain) was identified during a study of cytomegalovirus exposure and HLA in healthy donors. Whole-study results and caveats: A later analysis reportedly found that, within productive TCRs, an Asian-associated ancestry cluster had fewer N-insertions than the mean observed across the approximately 690 donors.

Primers included in the PCR were 60 Vbeta and 13 Jbeta primers. Libraries were prepared by immunoSEQ multiplex PCR; TCRdb keeps only in-frame clonotypes and omits some of them. This sample's table has approximately 110,000 clones. Turning to this clone: Antigen: not known.

This sequence was found in a man aged 40-55 years in good health and CMV-seropositive. Sequencing used PBMCs.

DNA of the CDR3: TGTGCCAGCAGTGAAGGGACAGGGTTTCACGAGCAGTACTTC. Its protein product is CASSEGTGFHEQYF. This sequence joins TRBV2 and TRBJ2-7; 8 bases are shared with TRBD1. V was clipped by 1 base and J by 5 bases; unmatched bases: 4. The length of the CDR3 is 14 residues. In germline, CDR1 is SNHLY, CDR2 FYNNEI.